This T cell receptor beta chain is from a study of blood T cell repertoires in COVID-19. Study context: Sites across the United States, Italy and Spain contributed samples from acute and convalescent COVID-19.

This CDR3 spans 18 amino acids. The junction had 7 bases not matched to a gene; V was cut back by 0 bases and J by 0 bases. Germline V gives CDR1 LNHDA, CDR2 SQIVND (reference sequence). As handled by the study authors: Reference gene primer amplification yielded estimated nucleated cell counts. The data were produced by immunoSEQ multiplex PCR, yet TCRdb's version contains in-frame clones alone and is incomplete. That table gives V, J and clone size, and the DNA gave D and trimming. The data contain 150,000 to 160,000 clones, 75% to 95% of them singletons. The chain joins TRBV19 to TRBJ1-1; 10 bases match TRBD1. The source material was peripheral blood. The clonotype comes from a man between 50 and 59 years old with acute or convalescent COVID-19. CDR3 region: CASSIDHGTGAVNTEAFF. As DNA, the CDR3 is TGTGCCAGTAGTATAGATCATGGGACAGGGGCTGTGAACACTGAAGCTTTCTTT.